This T cell receptor beta chain was recovered during a study of spatial heterogeneity in lung cancer (dated by TCRdb to about 2019). Study-wide context: More beta-chain than alpha-chain transcripts were consistently detected, likely reflecting higher beta-chain transcript abundance. TCR alpha and beta repertoires were quantitatively compared across multiple tumor regions, matched nontumor lung and blood in non-small cell lung cancer. In the raw uncorrected reads, each unique combination of TCR and UMI appeared more than ten times on average. At surgery, about 210 tumor regions, roughly 63 matched nontumor lung samples and 50 to 60 PBMC samples were TCR-sequenced for both alpha and beta chains. Nonsynonymous mutation counts, determined by whole-exome sequencing of tumor tissue, were related to features of the TCR repertoire. The study at large found these results: Additional single-cell paired TCR alpha and beta sequencing was considered necessary to confirm, at a functional level, the hypothesis that regional TCRs recognize regional mutations. Ubiquitous expanded tumor TCRs showed up in blood more often at tumor resection than at routine follow-up.

The sample's time point label, in plain terms: sample taken at primary tumor resection. TCR sequencing used whole RNA extracted from tumor and nontumor lung tissue, or from cryopreserved PBMC samples, without cell sorting. The donors were around 69 patients from the lung TRACERx cohort who had early-stage, untreated non-small cell lung cancer. A patient was chosen for TCR sequencing only when enough RNA was available from at least two tumor regions. Libraries were made using 5' RACE. The instrument was a NextSeq 500. The TCR library protocol attached a unique molecular identifier to each TCR cDNA molecule to allow correction of PCR and sequencing errors. Per the authors' processing: TCR identification, UMI-based error correction and CDR3 extraction were performed with Decombinator tools. Expanded TCRs were defined as those above a frequency of 2 per 1,000, corresponding to the top 1% of the tumor frequency distribution. Rényi diversity was computed with the R vegan package after subsampling each repertoire 100 times to 5,000 TCRs. CDR3 similarity networks were constructed using string-kernel similarity of amino acid triplets, with links drawn between CDR3s whose pairwise similarity was above 0.82. TCRdb applied fastp at Q25 and MiXCR to the public reads, then kept only in-frame beta chains. CDR3 protein duplicates are merged, each entry listing the most common genes and DNA. The V and J calls and clone size are TCRdb's, not the authors'. The sample yields about 82,000 distinct CDR3 sequences; roughly 12% were counted once. The ten biggest clones cover 4.6% of the sample.

This clonotype has just a few counts. Its antigen is not yet known. Base qualities are not recorded, but no much larger clone differs from it by a single base. The sequence derives from a male donor with early-stage non-small cell lung cancer. This sample comprised PBMCs, obtained at surgery.

The CDR3 reads as follows: CAGGLSRADTQYF. The sequenced DNA: TGTGCCGGAGGACTTAGCAGGGCAGATACGCAGTATTTT. The chain employs TRBV30 and TRBJ2-3; the D call could be TRBD1 or TRBD2, with each sharing 5 bases. Per the germline V gene (reference sequence), GTSNPN is the CDR1 and SVGIG is the CDR2. Relative to germline, V is 8 bases shorter and J is 4 bases shorter, with 16 bases between their ends. Reading from cysteine to phenylalanine, the CDR3 counts 13 amino acids. Solely the CDR3 DNA is kept, with 39 bases framed from the first base. Reference TRBV30 and TRBJ2-3 genes cover what lies past the CDR3, so the full variable domain is SQTIHQWPATLVQPVGSPLSLECTVEGTSNPNLYWYRQAAGRGLQLLFYSVGIGQISSEVPQNLSASRPQDRQFILSSKKLLLSDSGFYLCAGGLSRADTQYFGPGTRLTVL.